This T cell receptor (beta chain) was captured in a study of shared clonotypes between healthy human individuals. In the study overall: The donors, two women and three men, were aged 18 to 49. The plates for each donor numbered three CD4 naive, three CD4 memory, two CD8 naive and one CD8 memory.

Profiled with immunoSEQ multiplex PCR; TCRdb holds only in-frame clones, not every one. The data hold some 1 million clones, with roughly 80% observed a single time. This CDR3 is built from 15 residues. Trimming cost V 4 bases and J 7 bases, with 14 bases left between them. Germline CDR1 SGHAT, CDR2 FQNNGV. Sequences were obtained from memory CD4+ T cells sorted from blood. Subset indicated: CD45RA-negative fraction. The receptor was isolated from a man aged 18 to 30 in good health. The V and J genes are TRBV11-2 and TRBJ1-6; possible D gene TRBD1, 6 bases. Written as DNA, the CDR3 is TGTGCCAGCAGCTCAGCCCACAGGGTAAATTCACCCCTCCACTTT. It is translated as CASSSAHRVNSPLHF.